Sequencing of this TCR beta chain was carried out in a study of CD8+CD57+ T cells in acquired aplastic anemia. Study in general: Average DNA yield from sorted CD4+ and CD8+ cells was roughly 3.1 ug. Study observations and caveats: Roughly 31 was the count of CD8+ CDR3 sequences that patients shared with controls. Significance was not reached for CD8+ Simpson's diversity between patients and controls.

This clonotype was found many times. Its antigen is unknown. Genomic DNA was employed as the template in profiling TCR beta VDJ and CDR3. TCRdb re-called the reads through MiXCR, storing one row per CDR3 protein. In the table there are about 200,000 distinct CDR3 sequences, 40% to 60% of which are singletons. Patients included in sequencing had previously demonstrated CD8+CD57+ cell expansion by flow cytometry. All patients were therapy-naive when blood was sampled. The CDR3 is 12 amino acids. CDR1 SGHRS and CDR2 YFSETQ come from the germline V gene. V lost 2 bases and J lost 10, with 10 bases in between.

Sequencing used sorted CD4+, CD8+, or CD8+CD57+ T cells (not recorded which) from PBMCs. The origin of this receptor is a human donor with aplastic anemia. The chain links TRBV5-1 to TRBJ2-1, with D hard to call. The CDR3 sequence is CASSFRLEEQFF. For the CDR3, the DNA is TGCGCCAGCAGCTTCCGCCTCGAGGAGCAGTTCTTC. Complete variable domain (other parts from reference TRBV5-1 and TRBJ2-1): KAGVTQTPRYLIKTRGQQVTLSCSPISGHRSVSWYQQTPGQGLQFLFEYFSETQRNKGNFPGRFSGRQFSNSRSEMNVSTLELGDSALYLCASSFRLEEQFFGPGTRLTVL.